This TCR beta chain appears in the sequencing data of a study of cytomegalovirus exposure and HLA in healthy donors (TCRdb year 2017). Describing the broader study: An earlier analysis of under 600 of the donors reported about 250 Gb of sequence data and some 120 million unique TCR beta sequences from some 180 million T cells. An early release that covered about 640 HLA-typed donors contained about 300 gigabases of sequencing data and 85 million to 100 million unique TCR sequences. Of the 300 to 450 genotyped donors, 65% to 90% were placed in the genetic ancestry cluster associated with self-reported Caucasian donors. The study aimed to test whether cataloging public T cell receptors could reveal signatures of past pathogen exposure. The study used immunosequencing to profile the T cell repertoires of around 600 subjects and linked those repertoires to cytomegalovirus serostatus. In addition to the first cohort of 650 to 750 subjects, a separate validation cohort of over 90 different subjects was used. High-throughput TCR immunosequencing, statistical association of individual TCRs with disease status, and machine learning were combined to predict cytomegalovirus infection status. In a later analysis, previously published TCR beta repertoires from 550 to 750 donors were re-analyzed and high-resolution HLA genotyping was added so that TCR occurrence patterns could be studied. Rather than drawing on any new phenotypic data, the later analysis identified candidate immune exposures from TCR beta sequences and the way those sequences occurred across donors. To decide whether each TCR beta V gene segment behaved as functional or pseudogenic, an earlier analysis of some 600 of the donors relied on high-throughput TCR beta sequencing. Donor age, sex, ethnicity and CMV serostatus were compiled alongside the repertoire data. In a later genetic analysis, genome-wide SNP genotypes for about 55% of the roughly 700 donors were used, and that subset was treated as a discovery cohort. All discovery cohort repertoires had been generated on a single sequencing platform. Class I and class II HLA loci were covered by the typing at four-digit resolution. The number of donors typed differed by locus, with roughly 629-640 for A, B, C, DRB1 and DQB1, about 500 for DQA1, 600 to 610 for DPA1, and approximately 470 for DPB1. Several DR-DQ haplotypes were treated as single units for association and clustering because of strong linkage in the cohort. On average, about 200,000 unique TCR beta nucleotide sequences were sequenced per donor among 398 genotyped donors of the cohort, with 15% to 20% of those sequences being non-productive.

As to this clone: The specificity of this receptor is unknown. Per-nucleotide qualities are absent, and no much larger clonotype sits a single base away.

Trimming at the junction amounts to 3 bases on V and 5 bases on J, and the germline ends lie 16 bases apart. Counted from cysteine to phenylalanine, this CDR3 has 15 amino acids. The kept DNA is CDR3 alone, 45 bases in frame from the first base. CDR1 and CDR2, looked up from the germline V gene (reference sequence), are MNHEY and SMNVEV. The protocol used for the library was the immunoSEQ multiplex PCR assay. A mixture of 60 forward primers for TCR Vbeta segments and 13 reverse primers for TCR Jbeta segments was used in the multiplex PCR. A multiplex PCR assay on genomic DNA amplified the CDR3 region of rearranged TCR beta genes. The amplified TCR beta libraries were sequenced on the Illumina HiSeq System as 87-base-pair reads. As for how the authors treated the data: In a later analysis, 70 million to 95 million unique TCR beta chains were counted across the approximately 670 repertoires, and roughly 10 million of these chains were shared by at least two donors. Raw reads were error-corrected and collapsed into unique sequences with a nearest-neighbor algorithm that merged closely related sequences to remove PCR and sequencing errors. To assign V, D and J gene segments, CDR3 sequences were aligned to IMGT reference sequences. For a sequence to be retained, at least a six-nucleotide match to both a V gene segment and a J gene segment was required. Rearrangements were called productive when the CDR3 lacked stop codons and stayed in frame with V and J; all others were non-productive. Following IMGT convention, CDR3 was defined as the stretch from the second conserved V-encoded cysteine up to the conserved J-encoded phenylalanine. In an earlier analysis of more than 550 of the donors, sequences lacking an unambiguous match to a single V gene segment were excluded. An earlier analysis of almost 600 of the donors classified V segments as functional when productive rearrangements were above 56.7% and as segregating when the standard deviation between donors was above 5%. A statistical classification framework was built to diagnose cytomegalovirus status from the catalog of TCR beta chain sequences. In a later analysis, V and J genes were assigned by comparing TCR nucleotide sequences against IMGT/GENE-DB human TR gene sequences. Using the TCRdist pipeline, a later analysis assigned CDR3 sequences along with most-parsimonious VDJ recombination scenarios. A later analysis defined each TCR beta chain by its CDR3 amino acid sequence plus V-gene family, and excluded reads lacking a unique V-gene family. A later analysis removed 500 to 600 highly shared, low-generation-probability nucleotide sequences to deal with suspected cross-contamination and a sequencing artifact. For each public chain, a later analysis derived a clonal expansion index from normalized ranks of inferred template counts within each repertoire. In a later analysis, generation probabilities were computed with a VDJ recombination model fitted to out-of-frame rearrangements, and the resulting probabilities were checked against IGoR. A later analysis scored TCR-TCR, TCR-HLA and TCR-CMV co-occurrence with hypergeometric tests, applying a repertoire-size bias correction to TCR pairs. False discovery rates were estimated in a later analysis by permuting HLA or CMV assignments 20 times. A later analysis grouped co-occurring TCRs with DBSCAN, adding TCRdist sequence similarity when clustering within HLA-allele-positive subsets. Repertoires with fewer than 30,000 or more than 120,000 public chains, plus five repertoires with anomalous nucleotide sharing, were excluded from co-occurrence clustering. TCRdb limited this immuneACCESS table to in-frame rearrangements with V and J called. A share of clones is missing; checked studies link under half to unresolved V genes, and the rest is unexplained. The V and J calls and the clone size are those of that table, but D and trimming were determined from the DNA. This sample holds roughly 140,000 clones; under 80% were observed only once. The top ten constitute less than 3% of the sample.

General findings and caveats noted by the study authors: According to a later genetic analysis, donors in an Asian-associated ancestry cluster had fewer N-insertions in productive TCRs than the approximately 700-donor mean. A further reported finding was that TCR beta sequences accurately predicted the HLA-A and HLA-B alleles for most subjects in the first cohort. In a later analysis, most CMV-associated TCR beta chains were found to appear HLA-restricted, with HLA associations seemingly driven largely by CMV exposure. It was suggested by the authors that the approach could potentially be generalized to other disease states and immunological phenotypes. Because counts were too low, 15 to 20 rarely observed V segments, including chromosome 9 orphons, were left out of the earlier analysis of 587 of the donors. Some IMGT-functional V segments, including TRBV6-2 and TRBV6-3, could not be told apart with the 87-base-pair reads, so those segments were excluded. Because HLA typing was unavailable for some donors at each locus, only the typed subset was used in association tests. Assigning TCR associations to individual alleles was difficult when HLA alleles, especially DR and DQ, strongly co-occurred. The cohort was sequenced for TCR beta chains only, and without alpha or paired-chain data the features that could be detected were limited. In a later analysis, TCR association rates were found to vary across HLA loci, with the most associated TCRs seen for DRB1 alleles and the fewest for HLA-C alleles. A few of the identified cytomegalovirus-associated TCR beta chains were confirmed in vitro to be specific for cytomegalovirus antigens. In a later analysis, HLA-associated TCR beta chains showed more clonal expansion and lower generation probabilities than non-associated chains that were equally common. CMV serostatus was the only immune exposure information available for the cohort. Correlated functional status among segregating V segments might be attributable to linkage disequilibrium, but an unknown experimental factor could not be ruled out. A cluster of highly shared sequence variants was judged likely to represent a technical artifact of the sequencing pipeline. The study listed 164 TCR beta chains as associated with cytomegalovirus. Most TCR sequences were observed very rarely across donors, whereas some public TCRs were present in many individuals. According to a later analysis, parvovirus B19, influenza, CMV and Epstein-Barr virus appeared linked to several top co-occurrence clusters. An association between a missense DCLRE1C variant and V-gene and J-gene trimming of TCR beta chains was found in a later genetic analysis and replicated in an independent cohort. Presence/absence analyses assumed roughly uniform sequencing depth across donors, an assumption that may not hold. The classifier was reported to diagnose cytomegalovirus status with high specificity and sensitivity in both the original cohort and the validation cohort. In a later analysis, some 18,000 TCR beta sequences were associated with specific HLA alleles at a false discovery rate of 0.05. An earlier analysis of approximately 570 of the donors showed that most TCR beta V segments appeared in productive rearrangements either about 87% or about 30% of the time, which broadly matched IMGT annotations.

In total, roughly 670 healthy bone marrow donors made up the cohort. At the time of sampling, every cohort member was nominally healthy, though immune exposures that went unrecorded were likely present. The donor was CMV seronegative and was included in the group of a few hundred seronegative cohort members. A peripheral blood sample was provided by each donor, and peripheral blood mononuclear cells were used for TCR beta sequencing. Genomic DNA extraction from the blood cell samples was performed with the Qiagen DNeasy Blood Extraction Kit. Sequenced material: PBMCs. The receptor chain draws on TRBV27 and TRBJ2-5; possibly the D gene is TRBD1, per 6 matching bases. The source of this sequence is a male donor in good health and CMV-seronegative. The nucleotides read TGTGCCAGCAGTTTCGGCGACAGGACTGGGGAGACCCAGTACTTC. Translated, this is CASSFGDRTGETQYF.